The entry that follows covers one T cell receptor beta chain sequence. Germline lookup yields CDR1 KGHSH and CDR2 LQKENI. Trimming removed 3 bases at V and 7 bases at J, with 19 bases between. The CDR3 totals 15 residues. Assay used: immunoSEQ multiplex PCR; TCRdb lists only in-frame clones, some missing. The sample holds about 500,000 clones, around 82% seen once. This specimen comes from a study of shared T cell receptors in the human thymus. This same sample was also part of a study on human thymus T cells. As reported in that work: Corrective heart surgery yielded resections, and these provided the thymus tissue.

Source material: thymocytes. This receptor was identified in a boy under three years old with a congenital heart defect. This sequence joins TRBV18 and TRBJ2-7; D gene ambiguous. The CDR3 protein is CASSPRIASGKEQYF. The CDR3 coding sequence is TGTGCCAGCTCACCCCGAATTGCCTCGGGTAAAGAGCAGTACTTC.